Each of the 7 T cell receptor beta chains below was sequenced from the same sample in a study of blood T cell repertoires in COVID-19. Assay used: immunoSEQ multiplex PCR; TCRdb lists only in-frame clones, some missing. The table records hundreds of thousands of clones, 85% of them present only once. The specimen sequenced was peripheral blood. The source is a woman aged 18-29 years with acute or convalescent COVID-19.

The chain carries TRBV4-2 and TRBJ2-1; TRBD2 might be the D (5 bases). This CDR3 is built from 15 residues. Looked up from germline, CDR1 is LGHNA and CDR2 is YNFKEQ. Trimming shortened V by 0 bases and J by 4 bases, and 10 bases separated the two germline ends. CDR3 sequence reads: CASSQDTGIYNEQFF. CDR3 DNA: TGTGCCAGCAGCCAAGATACGGGGATTTACAATGAGCAGTTCTTC.

This chain links TRBV18 with TRBJ1-3; no clear D. The CDR3 has 14 amino acids. Germline V lookup: CDR1 KGHSH, CDR2 LQKENI. V was cut by 2 bases and J by 0 bases, with 5 bases left in between. CDR3 region: CASSPNFSGNTIYF. CDR3 bases: TGTGCCAGCTCACCAAACTTCTCTGGAAACACCATATATTTT.

J is TRBJ1-6 and V is TRBV9, with 9 bases identical to TRBD1. The V gene's germline CDR1 is SGDLS and CDR2 YYNGEE. Trimming cost V 6 bases and J 7 bases; bases outside gene matches: 5. CDR3 length: 14 amino acids. CDR3 in amino acids: CASNTGGRNSPLHF. As DNA, the CDR3 is TGTGCCAGCAACACAGGGGGCCGGAATTCACCCCTCCACTTT. The entire variable domain, with the rest obtained from reference TRBV9 and TRBJ1-6, is as follows: DSGVTQTPKHLITATGQRVTLRCSPRSGDLSVYWYQQSLDQGLQFLIQYYNGEERAKGNILERFSAQQFPDLHSELNLSSLELGDSALYFCASNTGGRNSPLHFGNGTRLTVT.

This chain connects TRBV5-1 to TRBJ2-1, with unresolved D. V lost 0 bases, J lost 5 bases, and 12 bases lay in between. The CDR3 covers 15 residues. The germline V gene encodes CDR1 SGHRS and CDR2 YFSETQ. The CDR3 protein is CASSLEPRLDNEQFF. The CDR3 DNA reads TGCGCCAGCAGCTTGGAGCCCCGACTGGACAATGAGCAGTTCTTC.

This clone was seen a single time. This chain links TRBV5-4 with TRBJ1-1; TRBD1 matches at 8 bases. Germline CDR1 SGHNT, CDR2 YYREEE (reference sequence). V trimming: 4 bases; J trimming: 3 bases; junction bases outside the gene matches: 5. The CDR3 runs to 14 residues. CDR3 bases: TGTGCCAGCAGCCTGCTGACAGGGGACACTGAAGCTTTCTTT. It codes for CASSLLTGDTEAFF. The full variable domain, rest sourced from reference TRBV5-4 and TRBJ1-1, is ETGVTQSPTHLIKTRGQQVTLRCSSQSGHNTVSWYQQALGQGPQFIFQYYREEENGRGNFPPRFSGLQFPNYSSELNVNALELDDSALYLCASSLLTGDTEAFFGQGTRLTVV.

CDR3 sequence reads: CASSIRDDSFYEQYF. As DNA, the CDR3 is TGTGCCAGCAGTATCCGAGATGACAGCTTTTACGAGCAGTACTTC. The chain carries TRBV6-5 and TRBJ2-7; D is perhaps TRBD1 (5 bases). CDR1 is MNHEY, CDR2 SVGAGI, per germline. The CDR3 is made up of 15 amino acids. Trimming left V 5 bases short and J 4 bases short, with 18 bases between.

This clone was detected once. For the CDR3, the DNA is TGTGCCAGCAGTTTACGACCAGGGGCCTGGAGCAATCAGCCCCAGCATTTT. Its translation is CASSLRPGAWSNQPQHF. The rearrangement joins TRBV28 to TRBJ1-5; perhaps TRBD1 as D (6 bases). Germline CDR1 and CDR2: MDHEN and SYDVKM. Trimming pared 2 bases from V and 1 base from J, leaving 15 bases between. The CDR3 has 17 amino acids.